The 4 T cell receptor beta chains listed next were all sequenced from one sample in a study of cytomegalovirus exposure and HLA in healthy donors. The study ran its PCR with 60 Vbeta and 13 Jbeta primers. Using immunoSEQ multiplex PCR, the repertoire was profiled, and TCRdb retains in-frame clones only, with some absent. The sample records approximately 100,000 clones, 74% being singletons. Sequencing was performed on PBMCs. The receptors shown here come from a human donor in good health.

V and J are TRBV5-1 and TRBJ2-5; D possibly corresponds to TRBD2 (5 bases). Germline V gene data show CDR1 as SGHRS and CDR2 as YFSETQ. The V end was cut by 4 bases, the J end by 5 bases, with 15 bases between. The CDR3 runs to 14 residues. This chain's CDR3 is CASSPREGWETQYF. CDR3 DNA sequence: TGCGCCAGCAGCCCCCGGGAAGGGTGGGAGACCCAGTACTTC. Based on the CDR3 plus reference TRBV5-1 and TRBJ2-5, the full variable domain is KAGVTQTPRYLIKTRGQQVTLSCSPISGHRSVSWYQQTPGQGLQFLFEYFSETQRNKGNFPGRFSGRQFSNSRSEMNVSTLELGDSALYLCASSPREGWETQYFGPGTRLLVL.

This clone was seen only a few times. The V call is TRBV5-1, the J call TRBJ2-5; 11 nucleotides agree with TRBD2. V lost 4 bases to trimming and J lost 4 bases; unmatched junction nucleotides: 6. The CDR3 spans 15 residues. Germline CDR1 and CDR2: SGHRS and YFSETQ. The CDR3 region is CASSISGRAGETQYF. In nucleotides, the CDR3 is TGCGCCAGCAGCATTAGCGGGAGGGCTGGAGAGACCCAGTACTTC.

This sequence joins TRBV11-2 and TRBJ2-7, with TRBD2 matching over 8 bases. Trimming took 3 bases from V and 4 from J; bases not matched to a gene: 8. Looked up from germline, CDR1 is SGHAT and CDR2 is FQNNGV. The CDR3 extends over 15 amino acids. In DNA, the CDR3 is TGTGCCAGCAGCTTGAACCGGCGGGGGGCTTACGAGCAGTACTTC. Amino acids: CASSLNRRGAYEQYF.

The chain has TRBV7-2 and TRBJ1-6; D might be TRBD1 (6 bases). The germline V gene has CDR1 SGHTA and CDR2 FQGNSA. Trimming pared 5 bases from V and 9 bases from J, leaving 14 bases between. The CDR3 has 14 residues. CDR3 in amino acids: CASSGQPNLSPLHF. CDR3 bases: TGTGCCAGCAGCGGACAGCCAAATCTTTCACCCCTCCACTTT.